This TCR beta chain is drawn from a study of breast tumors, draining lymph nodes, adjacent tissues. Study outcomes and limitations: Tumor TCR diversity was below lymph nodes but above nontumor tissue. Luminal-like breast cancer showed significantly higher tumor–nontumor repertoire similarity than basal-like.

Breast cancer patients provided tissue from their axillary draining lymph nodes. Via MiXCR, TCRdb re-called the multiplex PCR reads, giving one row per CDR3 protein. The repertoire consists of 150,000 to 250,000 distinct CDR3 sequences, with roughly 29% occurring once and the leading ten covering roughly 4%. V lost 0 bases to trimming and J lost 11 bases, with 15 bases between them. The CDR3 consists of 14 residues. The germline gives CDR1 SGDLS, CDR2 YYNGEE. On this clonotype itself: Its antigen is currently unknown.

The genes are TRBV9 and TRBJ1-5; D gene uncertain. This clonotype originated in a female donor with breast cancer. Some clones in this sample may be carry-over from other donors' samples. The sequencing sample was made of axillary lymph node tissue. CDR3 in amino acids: CASSVGVAQETQHF. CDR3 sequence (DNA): TGTGCCAGCAGCGTAGGCGTAGCGCAAGAGACCCAGCATTTT. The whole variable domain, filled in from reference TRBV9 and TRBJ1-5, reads DSGVTQTPKHLITATGQRVTLRCSPRSGDLSVYWYQQSLDQGLQFLIQYYNGEERAKGNILERFSAQQFPDLHSELNLSSLELGDSALYFCASSVGVAQETQHFGDGTRLSIL.